One and the same sample provided the 23 T cell receptor beta chains below, sequenced in a study of T cell responses to AZD1222 COVID-19 vaccine. Sequencing was performed with immunoSEQ multiplex PCR; in TCRdb, only in-frame clones are kept and a portion is missing. Among more than 65,000 clones listed, approximately 85% were seen once. The sample consisted of peripheral blood, taken 28 days after the second AZD1222 dose. The receptors originated from an adult who received the AZD1222 COVID-19 vaccine.

The gene calls are TRBV5-1 and TRBJ2-1, with 10 bases fitting TRBD2. Germline V gene data show CDR1 as SGHRS and CDR2 as YFSETQ. CDR3 length: 17 amino acids. The V segment lost 4 bases and the J segment 3 bases; nucleotides outside the gene matches: 10. The CDR3 protein is CASSRDGLAEIYNEQFF. The DNA for the CDR3 is TGCGCCAGCAGCCGGGACGGACTAGCGGAGATCTACAATGAGCAGTTCTTC.

The chain couples TRBV7-2 to TRBJ2-1; 7 bases match TRBD1. V shed 1 base, J shed 2 bases, and the junction held 5 bases outside the gene matches. Germline-derived CDR1 and CDR2 are SGHTA and FQGNSA. This CDR3 spans 16 amino acids. The CDR3 DNA reads TGTGCCAGCAGCTTAGGTGACAGGGCTACCTACAATGAGCAGTTCTTC. The encoded protein is CASSLGDRATYNEQFF.

V is TRBV29-1 and J is TRBJ1-2, with D maybe TRBD1 (6 bases). This CDR3 is 15 amino acids long. The V gene lost 0 bases and the J gene lost 4 bases, with 15 bases spanning the gap. In germline, CDR1 is SQVTM, CDR2 ANQGSEA. CDR3 DNA: TGCAGCGTTGAAGATGGCGGGGGCGCAGGCTATGGCTACACCTTC. The encoded protein is CSVEDGGGAGYGYTF.

This rearrangement joins TRBV6-2 or TRBV6-3 to TRBJ2-5; D ambiguous. This CDR3 is built from 11 residues. The germline CDR1 and CDR2 sequences are MNHEY and SVGEGT. V shed 5 bases and J shed 0 bases, with 1 base lying between them. As DNA, the CDR3 is TGTGCCAGCAGTAACCAAGAGACCCAGTACTTC. Translation: CASSNQETQYF.

The chain combines TRBV5-4 with TRBJ2-2, with D possibly TRBD2 on 5 matching bases. The CDR3 loop spans 14 amino acids. V shed 2 bases and J shed 4 bases, with 9 bases lying between them. Germline lookup yields CDR1 SGHNT and CDR2 YYREEE (reference sequence). CDR3 region: CASSLGGLTGELFF. DNA for the CDR3: TGTGCCAGCAGCTTAGGAGGACTCACCGGGGAGCTGTTTTTT.

This clone has just one count. V is TRBV30 and J is TRBJ1-3; no clear D gene. The CDR3 totals 12 residues. V was trimmed by 0 bases and J by 4 bases, leaving 4 bases between them. Germline-derived CDR1 and CDR2 are GTSNPN and SVGIG (reference sequence). The DNA for the CDR3 is TGTGCCTGGAGTGTATCAGGAAACACCATATATTTT. It translates to CAWSVSGNTIYF.

This sequence joins TRBV2 and TRBJ2-7; either TRBD1 or TRBD2 may supply D (5 bases each). The V and J ends lost 7 bases and 2 bases respectively, with 12 bases between them. Germline CDR1 reads SNHLY; CDR2 reads FYNNEI. The CDR3 is 13 amino acids. For the CDR3, the DNA is TGTGCCAGCAACCTAGGGGACGCCTACGAGCAGTACTTC. Encoded protein: CASNLGDAYEQYF.

The chain uses TRBV30 and TRBJ2-7, with 8 nucleotides matching TRBD1. CDR1 and CDR2 from the germline V gene are GTSNPN and SVGIG (reference sequence). Losses at the gene ends were 2 bases for V and 3 bases for J; bases not matched to a gene: 6. There are 14 residues in the CDR3. CDR3 sequence reads: CAWSPDRGNYEQYF. Here the CDR3 DNA reads TGTGCCTGGAGTCCCGACAGGGGTAACTACGAGCAGTACTTC.

The rearrangement uses TRBV24-1 and TRBJ1-1; TRBD1 matches 7 bases. CDR3 length equals 15 residues. From germline, CDR1 is KGHDR and CDR2 SFDVKD. Trimming at V came to 3 bases and at J to 4 bases, leaving 7 bases not matched to a gene. CDR3 nucleotide sequence: TGTGCCACCAGTGATCCGCGTCAGGGGGGCACTGAAGCTTTCTTT. Its protein is CATSDPRQGGTEAFF.

This chain links TRBV3-1 (or the pseudogene TRBV3-2) with TRBJ1-2, with D perhaps TRBD1 (5 bases). Germline lookup yields CDR1 LGHDT and CDR2 YNNKEL (reference sequence). V gave up 1 base and J gave up 4 bases, with 7 bases separating them. The CDR3 spans 13 residues. The CDR3 reads CASSQGGGYGYTF. CDR3 bases: TGTGCCAGCAGCCAAGGGGGCGGCTATGGCTACACCTTC.

The chain has TRBV11-3 and TRBJ2-6, with D perhaps TRBD2 (7 bases). The CDR3 is made up of 16 amino acids. The germline gives CDR1 SGHNT, CDR2 YENEEA. Trimming cost V 4 bases and J 0 bases, with 10 bases left between them. CDR3 amino acids: CASSSRGGSGANVLTF. The CDR3 DNA reads TGTGCCAGCAGCTCAAGGGGGGGCTCTGGGGCCAACGTCCTGACTTTC.

This clone was detected only once. The chain recombines TRBV19 with TRBJ1-5; 9 nucleotides agree with TRBD1. CDR3 length: 15 amino acids. Germline CDR1 LNHDA, CDR2 SQIVND (reference sequence). V lost 5 bases to trimming and J lost 5 bases; unmatched junction nucleotides: 7. The CDR3 protein is CASSAQDRGDQPQHF. DNA for the CDR3: TGTGCCAGTAGTGCCCAGGACAGGGGAGATCAGCCCCAGCATTTT.

This chain uses TRBV5-4 with TRBJ1-4; D gene ambiguous. Looked up from germline, CDR1 is SGHNT and CDR2 is YYREEE (reference sequence). The CDR3 runs to 14 residues. Trimming removed 7 bases at V and 3 bases at J, with 13 bases between. The CDR3 DNA follows: TGTGCCAGCCTACCGCCGATACCTAATGAAAAACTGTTTTTT. Translating it yields CASLPPIPNEKLFF.

The J gene is TRBJ1-4, the V gene TRBV4-1, with 7 bases identical to TRBD1. Germline assignment: CDR1 MGHRA and CDR2 YSYEKL. The CDR3 runs to 20 residues. With 1 base clipped from V and 0 bases from J, the junction kept 14 bases outside the gene matches. CDR3 sequence reads: CASSQVQSGQAHATNEKLFF. The DNA for the CDR3 is TGCGCCAGCAGCCAAGTCCAATCTGGACAGGCCCATGCAACTAATGAAAAACTGTTTTTT.

The J gene is TRBJ1-4, the V gene TRBV11-2, with a possible D match to TRBD1 (5 bases). Germline V CDR1 and CDR2: SGHAT, FQNNGV. This CDR3 comprises 17 residues. V lost 0 bases and J lost 7, with 18 bases in between. The DNA for the CDR3 is TGTGCCAGCAGCTTAGAAGGCCCCGGGACCGGGGTTGAAAAACTGTTTTTT. It codes for CASSLEGPGTGVEKLFF.

The CDR3 coding sequence is TGTGCCAGCAGACCGCCTGGGGACAGGGCCCCTGAAGCTTTCTTT. This gives the protein CASRPPGDRAPEAFF. This chain uses TRBV6-5 with TRBJ1-1; 9 positions agree with TRBD1. The V segment lost 6 bases and the J segment 6 bases; nucleotides outside the gene matches: 11. Germline-derived CDR1 and CDR2 are MNHEY and SVGAGI. There are 15 residues in the CDR3.

This clone was seen a single time. The genes are TRBV24-1 and TRBJ2-1; TRBD2 aligns across 15 bases. The germline CDR1 and CDR2 sequences are KGHDR and SFDVKD. This CDR3 comprises 17 residues. Trimming cost V 2 bases and J 6 bases; bases outside gene matches: 4. CDR3 region: CATSDSRTSGRGNEQFF. CDR3 coding DNA: TGTGCCACCAGTGATTCAAGGACTAGCGGGAGGGGCAATGAGCAGTTCTTC.

The chain couples TRBV5-4 to TRBJ2-5; D ambiguous. Trimming removed 0 bases from V and 5 bases from J, with 14 bases in between. Looked up from germline, CDR1 is SGHNT and CDR2 is YYREEE (reference sequence). CDR3 length: 15 amino acids. Written as DNA, the CDR3 is TGTGCCAGCAGCTTGGGTCAAGGTATGGCGGAGACCCAGTACTTC. It encodes CASSLGQGMAETQYF.

V gene TRBV19 combines with J gene TRBJ1-2, with a possible D match to TRBD1 (6 bases). The CDR3 is 16 amino acids. Trimming stripped 5 bases from V and 5 bases from J, with 21 bases between. Per the germline V gene, CDR1 is LNHDA and CDR2 is SQIVND (reference sequence). CDR3 bases: TGTGCCAGTAGTTCAGACCCGACGGGGGCGCGATATGGCTACACCTTC. It specifies CASSSDPTGARYGYTF.

The chain is built from TRBV5-8 and TRBJ2-7, with D unresolved. V shed 1 base and J shed 6 bases, with 11 bases lying between them. CDR1 is SGHTS and CDR2 is YDEGEE in the germline V gene. The CDR3 runs 13 residues. The CDR3 reads CASSLWQSFEQYF. In DNA form, the CDR3 reads TGTGCCAGCAGCTTGTGGCAGTCGTTCGAGCAGTACTTC. Based on the CDR3 plus reference TRBV5-8 and TRBJ2-7, the full variable domain is EAGVTQSPTHLIKTRGQQATLRCSPISGHTSVYWYQQALGLGLQFLLWYDEGEERNRGNFPPRFSGRQFPNYSSELNVNALELEDSALYLCASSLWQSFEQYFGPGTRLTVT.

The V and J genes are TRBV5-1 and TRBJ1-1; no clear D gene. V was shortened by 2 bases and J by 1 base, with 3 bases between the two germline ends. This CDR3 has 12 residues. The germline CDR1 and CDR2 sequences are SGHRS and YFSETQ. CDR3 DNA: TGCGCCAGCAGCTTCGAGAACACTGAAGCTTTCTTT. Translating it yields CASSFENTEAFF.

The V gene is TRBV27, the J gene TRBJ2-1; 7 bases are shared with TRBD2. The V gene end was trimmed by 4 bases and the J gene end by 6 bases; junction bases not matched to a gene: 9. Germline lookup yields CDR1 MNHEY and CDR2 SMNVEV (reference sequence). There are 15 residues in the CDR3. The CDR3 protein is CASSYQSAGSNEQFF. The CDR3 DNA follows: TGTGCCAGCAGTTATCAGTCAGCGGGGAGCAATGAGCAGTTCTTC.

The rearrangement uses TRBV27 and TRBJ1-2, with D uncertain. V was trimmed by 0 bases and J by 7 bases, leaving 9 bases between them. Germline assignment: CDR1 MNHEY and CDR2 SMNVEV (reference sequence). The CDR3 loop spans 13 amino acids. CDR3 amino acids: CASSLSPYGGYTF. The CDR3 DNA sequence: TGTGCCAGCAGTTTATCGCCCTACGGTGGCTACACCTTC.